This passage covers 20 T cell receptor beta chains from one sample sequenced in a study of blood T cell repertoires in COVID-19. Data came from immunoSEQ multiplex PCR; TCRdb stores just in-frame clones and leaves some out. The sample lists 25,000 to 30,000 clones; around 91% were seen once. Sequenced material: peripheral blood. The receptors derive from a woman aged 55-70 years with active COVID-19.

CDR3: CASSLTSGRGGETQYF. The DNA for the CDR3 is TGCGCCAGCAGCTTGACTAGCGGGAGGGGGGGAGAGACCCAGTACTTC. V is TRBV5-1 and J is TRBJ2-5; TRBD2 aligns across 13 bases. Germline-derived CDR1 and CDR2 are SGHRS and YFSETQ. V dropped 1 base and J dropped 4; count of bases not matched to a gene: 4. The CDR3 loop spans 16 amino acids.

The V gene is TRBV2, the J gene TRBJ1-6; 7 bases are a match to TRBD1. Trimming at V came to 8 bases and at J to 9 bases, leaving 16 bases not matched to a gene. The CDR3 covers 16 residues. Germline CDR1 reads SNHLY; CDR2 reads FYNNEI. The CDR3 is CASSRQGGTSGSPLHF. The CDR3 DNA reads TGTGCCAGCTCTAGACAGGGCGGGACCAGTGGTTCACCCCTCCACTTT.

The chain employs TRBV28 and TRBJ2-1; maybe TRBD2 (6 bases). This CDR3 is built from 16 residues. V lost 6 bases and J lost 2, with 17 bases in between. Germline V gene data show CDR1 as MDHEN and CDR2 as SYDVKM. The CDR3 DNA reads as TGTGCCAGCAGCCCCGGGCTAGCGTTTCCCTACAATGAGCAGTTCTTC. It specifies CASSPGLAFPYNEQFF.

This clone has a handful of counts. J is TRBJ2-1 and V is TRBV28; 7 nucleotides line up with TRBD2. The CDR3 covers 15 residues. The junction had 6 bases not matched to a gene; V was cut back by 3 bases and J by 4 bases. Germline-derived CDR1 and CDR2 are MDHEN and SYDVKM. The CDR3 region is CASSFYSGLYNEQFF. The CDR3 DNA reads as TGTGCCAGCAGTTTTTATAGCGGGCTTTACAATGAGCAGTTCTTC.

The J gene is TRBJ2-7, the V gene TRBV30; tentatively, D is TRBD1 (6 bases). Trimming pared 0 bases from V and 10 bases from J, leaving 22 bases between. Germline values: CDR1 GTSNPN, CDR2 SVGIG (reference sequence). The length of the CDR3 is 15 residues. This CDR3 reads CAWSVGVGADQQQYF. The CDR3 DNA sequence: TGTGCCTGGAGTGTAGGTGTGGGGGCGGACCAACAACAGTACTTC. Using reference TRBV30 and TRBJ2-7 for the parts outside the CDR3, the full variable domain is SQTIHQWPATLVQPVGSPLSLECTVEGTSNPNLYWYRQAAGRGLQLLFYSVGIGQISSEVPQNLSASRPQDRQFILSSKKLLLSDSGFYLCAWSVGVGADQQQYFGPGTRLTVT.

This clone was picked up one time. This chain links TRBV21-1 with TRBJ2-7; TRBD1 is the table's D call and was not checked against the DNA. TRBV21-1 is deemed a pseudogene. The length of the CDR3 is 12 residues. CDR3 sequence (DNA): TGTGCCAGCCCCAGGGGCTCCTACGAGCAGTACTTC. It translates to CASPRGSYEQYF.

This clone turned up a few times. The rearrangement uses TRBV10-1 and TRBJ1-1, with a possible D match to TRBD1 (6 bases). V was clipped by 5 bases and J by 0 bases, with 31 bases between them. The V gene's germline CDR1 is WNHNN and CDR2 SYGVQD (reference sequence). The CDR3 totals 21 residues. The CDR3 loop is CASSLRGLDSPQLFMNTEAFF. In DNA, the CDR3 is TGCGCCAGCAGTCTGAGGGGCTTGGACAGTCCTCAACTCTTTATGAACACTGAAGCTTTCTTT.

V gene TRBV30 combines with J gene TRBJ2-3; D ambiguous. The germline V gene has CDR1 GTSNPN and CDR2 SVGIG (reference sequence). The V gene lost 0 bases and the J gene lost 6 bases, with 4 bases spanning the gap. CDR3 length: 11 amino acids. CDR3 sequence reads: CAWSVLDTQYF. DNA of the CDR3: TGTGCCTGGAGTGTCCTGGATACGCAGTATTTT.

The rearrangement joins TRBV7-7 to TRBJ1-4, with a tentative D call TRBD1 (5 bases). Trimming pared 3 bases from V and 6 bases from J, leaving 17 bases between. Germline V gives CDR1 SSHAT, CDR2 FNYEAQ (reference sequence). This CDR3 region has 16 residues. CDR3 bases: TGTGCCAGCAGCTTCACCCCGCGGGGGGGTGATGAAAAACTGTTTTTT. Its translation: CASSFTPRGGDEKLFF.

This clone appeared a single time. An end of the junction does not agree with germline; a read error may underlie this. Other DNA sequences in the same sample also yield this CDR3. The chain joins TRBV2 to TRBJ2-6; TRBD1 agrees at 11 bases. The CDR3 spans 16 residues. Germline lookup yields CDR1 SNHLY and CDR2 FYNNEI. The CDR3 loop is CASSGTGGFGANVLTF. The CDR3 nucleotides read TGTGCCAGCAGTGGGACAGGGGGCTTTGGGGCCAACGTCCTAACTTTC.

The rearrangement links TRBV3-1 (or the pseudogene TRBV3-2) to TRBJ1-2; the D gene is possibly TRBD1 (5 bases). With 0 bases removed from V and 3 bases from J, the gap between germline ends came to 8 bases. CDR1 LGHDT and CDR2 YNNKEL come from the germline V gene (reference sequence). The CDR3 spans 14 residues. The CDR3 bases are TGTGCCAGCAGCCAAGAGTGGGGGGACTATGGCTACACCTTC. Protein: CASSQEWGDYGYTF.

The count of this clone is one. The V call is TRBV3-1 (or the pseudogene TRBV3-2), the J call TRBJ2-1; a weak D match, TRBD2 (6 bases). Germline V lookup: CDR1 LGHDT, CDR2 YNNKEL (reference sequence). This CDR3 is built from 18 residues. Trimming took 2 bases from V and 8 from J, leaving 25 bases between them. In DNA form, the CDR3 reads TGTGCCAGCAGCCAAAATTTCCAGTTCGAGGGAGGAATCCATGAGCAGTTCTTC. This encodes CASSQNFQFEGGIHEQFF.

The rearrangement joins TRBV27 to TRBJ2-1; 11 bases are shared with TRBD2. The J segment lost 8 bases and the V segment lost 3 bases, leaving 12 bases of the junction unmatched. The CDR3 totals 17 residues. Germline V gene sequence: CDR1 MNHEY, CDR2 SMNVEV (reference sequence). This CDR3 reads CASSFSKLAGVGYEQFF. The CDR3, as DNA: TGTGCCAGCAGTTTCAGTAAACTAGCGGGAGTAGGGTATGAGCAGTTCTTC.

The chain carries TRBV27 and TRBJ2-7, with 10 bases matching TRBD2. CDR3 length equals 15 residues. Trimming at V came to 6 bases and at J to 5 bases, leaving 10 bases not matched to a gene. Germline loops: CDR1 MNHEY, CDR2 SMNVEV (reference sequence). The DNA of the CDR3 is TGTGCCAGCAGCACCGAAGCGGGAGGGCGGGACGAGCAGTACTTC. Encoded protein: CASSTEAGGRDEQYF.

The rearrangement uses TRBV15 and TRBJ1-1; TRBD1 is a possible D gene (6 bases). V was cut by 1 base and J by 3 bases, with 9 bases left in between. Germline CDR1 LNHNV, CDR2 YYDKDF (reference sequence). This CDR3 region has 14 residues. The CDR3 loop reads CATSRVRGYTEAFF. In DNA form, the CDR3 reads TGTGCCACCAGCAGAGTAAGGGGGTACACTGAAGCTTTCTTT. Together with reference TRBV15 and TRBJ1-1, the CDR3 gives the full variable domain: DAMVIQNPRYQVTQFGKPVTLSCSQTLNHNVMYWYQQKSSQAPKLLFHYYDKDFNNEADTPDNFQSRRPNTSFCFLDIRSPGLGDTAMYLCATSRVRGYTEAFFGQGTRLTVV.

The rearrangement uses TRBV11-3 and TRBJ2-6; the match to TRBD2 covers 7 bases. This CDR3 has 16 residues. V dropped 8 bases and J dropped 1; count of bases not matched to a gene: 8. CDR1 SGHNT and CDR2 YENEEA come from the germline V gene. The CDR3 region is CASALGRGSGANVLTF. The CDR3 bases are TGTGCCAGCGCCCTTGGGCGGGGGTCTGGGGCCAACGTCCTGACTTTC.

This chain links TRBV24-1 with TRBJ2-5, with 8 nucleotides matching TRBD2. This CDR3 region has 15 residues. Germline values: CDR1 KGHDR, CDR2 SFDVKD. Trimming removed 5 bases from V and 5 bases from J; junction bases left unmatched: 9. CDR3 nucleotide sequence: TGTGCCACCAGTGCCTCGGGGGGGCCGTCGGAGACCCAGTACTTC. Protein product: CATSASGGPSETQYF.

This clone was seen once. The J gene is TRBJ1-1, the V gene TRBV2; D not certain. Germline V gives CDR1 SNHLY, CDR2 FYNNEI. The CDR3 runs 14 residues. V gave up 6 bases and J gave up 1 base, with 12 bases separating them. The DNA for the CDR3 is TGTGCCAGCAGGGAGGGAGGAAGGAACACTGAAGCTTTCTTT. It encodes CASREGGRNTEAFF.

The chain has TRBV19 and TRBJ2-7; perhaps TRBD1 as D (6 bases). Trimming took 0 bases from V and 2 from J, leaving 8 bases between them. This CDR3 comprises 14 residues. The germline CDR1 and CDR2 sequences are LNHDA and SQIVND (reference sequence). Written as DNA, the CDR3 is TGTGCCAGTAGTATAGATCAGGGGACCTACGAGCAGTACTTC. Translation gives CASSIDQGTYEQYF.

J is TRBJ1-3 and V is TRBV6-1; D possibly corresponds to TRBD1 (6 bases). This CDR3 contains 16 residues. Germline V lookup: CDR1 MNHNS, CDR2 SASEGT. V was pared by 3 bases and J by 2 bases, with 14 bases between. CDR3 amino acids: CASSERQVVPGNTIYF. The CDR3 DNA sequence: TGTGCCAGCAGTGAGAGACAGGTAGTCCCTGGAAACACCATATATTTT.